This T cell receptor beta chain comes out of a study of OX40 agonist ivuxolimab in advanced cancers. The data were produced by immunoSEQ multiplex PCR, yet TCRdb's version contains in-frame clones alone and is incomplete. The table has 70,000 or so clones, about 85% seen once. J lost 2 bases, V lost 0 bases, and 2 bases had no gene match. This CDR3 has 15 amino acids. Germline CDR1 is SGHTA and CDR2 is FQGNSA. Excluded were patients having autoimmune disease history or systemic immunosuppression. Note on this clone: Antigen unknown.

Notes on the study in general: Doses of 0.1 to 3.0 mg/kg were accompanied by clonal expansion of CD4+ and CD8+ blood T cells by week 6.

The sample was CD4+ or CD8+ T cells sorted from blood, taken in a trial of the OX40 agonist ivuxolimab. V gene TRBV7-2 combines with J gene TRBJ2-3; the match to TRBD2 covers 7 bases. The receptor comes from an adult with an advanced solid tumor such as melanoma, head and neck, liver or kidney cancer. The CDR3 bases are TGTGCCAGCAGCTTAGCGAGCGGGATCACAGATACGCAGTATTTT. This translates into CASSLASGITDTQYF.